This TCR beta chain derives from a study of cytomegalovirus exposure and HLA in healthy donors. Study at large: In a previous analysis, 117 million unique TCR beta sequences were found from 150 million to 200 million T cells.

CDR3 length equals 13 residues. Looked up from germline, CDR1 is SGHDT and CDR2 is YYEEEE. PCR was performed using 60 Vbeta and 13 Jbeta primers. Clones were read by immunoSEQ multiplex PCR, and TCRdb kept only the in-frame ones, dropping some. The sample includes 200,000 or so clones, approximately 83% seen only once; the top ten take 0.098%. The chain uses TRBV5-6 and TRBJ2-5; tentative D call: TRBD1 (6 bases). The end of the DNA fits TRBJ2-7 better, so the J call may be wrong. The clonotype was recovered from a boy aged 2-15 years in good health and CMV-seronegative. Sequenced input: PBMCs. The CDR3 loop reads CASSFRTAYEQYF. The CDR3 DNA reads TGTGCCAGCAGCTTCCGGACAGCCTACGAGCAGTACTTC.